Sequencing of this T cell receptor (beta chain) was carried out in a study of radiotherapy plus CTLA-4 blockade in lung cancer. For the study at large: 15% to 20% of patients responded objectively, and roughly 30% achieved disease control. Study-level points and caveats: TCR clones from tumors expanded in blood after radiotherapy plus ipilimumab.

Germline V gene sequence: CDR1 SGHDN, CDR2 FVKESK. Trimming removed 4 bases at V and 7 bases at J, with 13 bases between. CDR3 length: 14 residues. Focal radiation and CTLA-4 blockade (ipilimumab) were tested in chemo-refractory metastatic non-small-cell lung cancer patients. This table comes from immunoSEQ multiplex PCR, and its TCRdb copy is limited to in-frame clones, with some not included. The data show about 86,000 clones, around 83% seen once. Details on this clone: Its antigen remains unknown.

The source of this sequence is a human donor with non-small cell lung cancer who had stable disease on radiotherapy plus ipilimumab. Material: peripheral blood, obtained from a patient treated with radiotherapy plus ipilimumab. The V and J genes are TRBV14 and TRBJ1-4; D uncertain. CDR3 amino acids: CASSLLTMVEKLFF. The CDR3 DNA follows: TGTGCCAGCAGCCTTCTGACCATGGTTGAAAAACTGTTTTTT.